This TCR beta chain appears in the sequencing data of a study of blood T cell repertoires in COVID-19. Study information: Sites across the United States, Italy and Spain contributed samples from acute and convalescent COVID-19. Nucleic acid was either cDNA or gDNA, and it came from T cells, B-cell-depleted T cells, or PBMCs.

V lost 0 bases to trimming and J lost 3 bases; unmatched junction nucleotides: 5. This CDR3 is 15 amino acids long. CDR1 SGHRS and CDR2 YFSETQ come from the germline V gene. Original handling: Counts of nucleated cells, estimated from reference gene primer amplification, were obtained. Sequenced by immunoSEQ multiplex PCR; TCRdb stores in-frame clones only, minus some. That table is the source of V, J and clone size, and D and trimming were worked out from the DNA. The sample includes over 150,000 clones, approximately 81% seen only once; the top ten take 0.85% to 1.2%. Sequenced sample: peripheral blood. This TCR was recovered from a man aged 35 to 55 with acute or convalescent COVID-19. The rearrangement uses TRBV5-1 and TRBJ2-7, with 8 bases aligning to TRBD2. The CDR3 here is CASSLDSSGFYEQYF. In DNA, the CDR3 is TGCGCCAGCAGCTTGGATTCTAGCGGGTTCTACGAGCAGTACTTC.